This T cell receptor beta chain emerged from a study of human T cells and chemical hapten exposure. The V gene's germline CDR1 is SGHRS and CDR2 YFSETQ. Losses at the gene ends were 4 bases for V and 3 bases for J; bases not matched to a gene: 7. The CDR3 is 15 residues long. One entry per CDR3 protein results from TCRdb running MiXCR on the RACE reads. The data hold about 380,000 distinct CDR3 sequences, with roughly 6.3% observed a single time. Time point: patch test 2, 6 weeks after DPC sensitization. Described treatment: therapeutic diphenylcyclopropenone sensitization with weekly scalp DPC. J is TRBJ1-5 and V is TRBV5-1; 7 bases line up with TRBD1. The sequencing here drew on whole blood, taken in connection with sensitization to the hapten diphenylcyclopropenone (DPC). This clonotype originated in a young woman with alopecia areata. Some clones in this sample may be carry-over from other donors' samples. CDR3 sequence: CASSPWTGPNQPQHF. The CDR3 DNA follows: TGCGCCAGCAGCCCATGGACAGGCCCCAATCAGCCCCAGCATTTT.